A selection of T cell receptor beta chains follows, all from one sample in a study of T cell responses to AZD1222 COVID-19 vaccine. Sequenced by immunoSEQ multiplex PCR; TCRdb stores in-frame clones only, minus some. The repertoire includes approximately 220,000 clones, 85% to 95% of them detected once, and roughly 0.99% sits in the top ten. The input for sequencing was peripheral blood, taken on day 0 of MenACWY control vaccination. The receptors come from an adult in good health. Both conserved end residues are part of each CDR3.

14	TRBV10-1	TRBJ2-5	CASSEPGTRETQYF
15	TRBV6-5	TRBJ1-6	CASSYDRAANSPLHF
16	TRBV4-2	TRBJ2-3	CASSKDRAGGTDTQYF
13	TRBV5-6	TRBJ1-3	CASSHRGGNTIYF
15	TRBV14	TRBJ1-2	CASSQAQVVGNGYTF
11	TRBV2	TRBJ2-5	CASSPKETQYF
16	TRBV28	TRBJ1-1	CASSPGGAGSDTEAFF
14	TRBV5-6	TRBJ2-7	CASSLEQFSYEQYF
14	TRBV25-1	TRBJ1-6	CASSETGLNSPLHF
15	TRBV20-1	TRBJ2-7	CSASPRRTGGYEQYF
13	TRBV10-3	TRBJ2-5	CAISWGDKETQYF
17	TRBV5-5	TRBJ2-1	CASSLAKGAGGLYEQFF
13	TRBV6-1	TRBJ1-2	CASSERGTVGYTF
16	TRBV27	TRBJ1-1	CASSLVGTLRATEAFF
19	TRBV11-2	TRBJ2-1	CASSPGVGQAQFSYNEQFF
15	TRBV30	TRBJ1-2	CAWYSLGQGGYGYTF
13	TRBV28	TRBJ1-1	CASSIQTGSEAFF
13	TRBV30	TRBJ1-6	CASQGQHNSPLHF
15	TRBV6-5	TRBJ2-2	CASSQQGASTGELFF
15	TRBV28	TRBJ2-5	CASSSGLAGEETQYF
14	TRBV6-2/TRBV6-3	TRBJ2-4	CASSWTGRGNIQYF
13	TRBV30	TRBJ2-1	CAWSVSPQGASIF
14	TRBV18	TRBJ1-1	CASSPRQRRTEAFF
14	TRBV18	TRBJ1-2	CASSPIAGGGGYTF
15	TRBV5-6	TRBJ1-4	CASAPEGATNEKLFF
12	TRBV6-1	TRBJ1-3	CASSERGDTIYF
15	TRBV28	TRBJ2-2	CASTGGGGNTGELFF
15	TRBV7-9	TRBJ1-6	CASSLVTGGNSPLHF
15	TRBV5-1	TRBJ2-7	CASSLGTVESYEQYF
16	TRBV5-1	TRBJ2-3	CASSRGLAGETDTQYF
16	TRBV7-2	TRBJ1-1	CASSLTGGGMNTEAFF
15	TRBV18	TRBJ2-7	CASSPPGQGTYEQYF